These 25 T cell receptor beta chains were sequenced from one sample in a study of cytomegalovirus exposure and HLA in healthy donors. Amplification used 60 Vbeta primers and 13 Jbeta primers. Clones were read by immunoSEQ multiplex PCR, and TCRdb kept only the in-frame ones, dropping some. The sample yields roughly 100,000 clones, roughly 80% seen once. Sequencing used PBMCs. These receptors originate from a woman aged 40 to 55 in good health and CMV-seropositive.

The chain employs TRBV19 and TRBJ1-2, with unresolved D. V dropped 3 bases and J dropped 7 bases, with 9 bases sitting between them. CDR3 length: 12 amino acids. Germline CDR1 LNHDA, CDR2 SQIVND (reference sequence). The CDR3 coding sequence is TGTGCCAGTAGTATTGCCGGGAGTGGCTACACCTTC. This gives the protein CASSIAGSGYTF.

The J gene is TRBJ2-1, the V gene TRBV19; 11 positions agree with TRBD2. This CDR3 is built from 19 residues. CDR1 is LNHDA and CDR2 is SQIVND in the germline V gene (reference sequence). With 7 bases clipped from V and 0 bases from J, the junction kept 14 bases outside the gene matches. This chain's CDR3 is CASMGWASGRLSSYNEQFF. CDR3 in DNA: TGTGCCAGTATGGGTTGGGCTAGCGGGAGGCTTAGCTCCTACAATGAGCAGTTCTTC.

The rearrangement links TRBV7-2 to TRBJ1-3, with D tentatively TRBD1 (6 bases). Deletions cut 4 bases from V and 2 bases from J, with 6 bases between. The length of the CDR3 is 13 residues. Germline CDR1 reads SGHTA; CDR2 reads FQGNSA. This chain's CDR3 is CASSWTAGNTIYF. The CDR3 DNA sequence: TGTGCCAGCAGCTGGACAGCTGGAAACACCATATATTTT. The full variable domain, completed using reference TRBV7-2 and TRBJ1-3, is GAGVSQSPSNKVTEKGKDVELRCDPISGHTALYWYRQSLGQGLEFLIYFQGNSAPDKSGLPSDRFSAERTGGSVSTLTIQRTQQEDSAVYLCASSWTAGNTIYFGEGSWLTVV.

The chain links TRBV19 to TRBJ2-2; 9 positions agree with TRBD1. The V segment lost 7 bases and the J segment 4 bases; nucleotides outside the gene matches: 4. Germline values: CDR1 LNHDA, CDR2 SQIVND (reference sequence). This CDR3 comprises 14 residues. The CDR3 sequence: CASTQGAGTGELFF. CDR3 bases: TGTGCCAGTACACAGGGGGCGGGCACCGGGGAGCTGTTTTTT.

The chain employs TRBV6-6 and TRBJ2-5, with D tentatively TRBD2 (5 bases). CDR1 and CDR2 (germline): MNHNY, SVGAGI (reference sequence). This CDR3 has 14 residues. V gave up 2 bases and J gave up 4 bases, with 11 bases separating them. The CDR3 DNA reads as TGTGCCAGCAGTTACGAGAGGGTGGGAGAGACCCAGTACTTC. Translated, it gives CASSYERVGETQYF.

The J gene is TRBJ2-5, the V gene TRBV10-2, with 8 bases matching TRBD2. The end of the DNA fits TRBJ2-7 better, so the J call may be wrong. The CDR3 runs to 19 residues. Germline V CDR1 and CDR2: WSHSY, SAAADI. CDR3 nucleotides: TGCGCCAGCAGTGAGTCAGGAACAACGGGACTAGTGTTTTACTACGAGCAGTACTTC. It yields the protein CASSESGTTGLVFYYEQYF.

The rearrangement joins TRBV18 to TRBJ2-1; the match to TRBD1 covers 7 bases. The CDR3 consists of 12 residues. CDR1 and CDR2 (germline): KGHSH, LQKENI. The junction had 6 bases not matched to a gene; V was cut back by 1 base and J by 15 bases. This CDR3 reads CASSPRTGIWFF. The CDR3 nucleotides read TGTGCCAGCTCACCACGGACAGGTATTTGGTTCTTC.

The chain links TRBV7-2 to TRBJ2-3; D call uncertain. Trimming took 5 bases from V and 6 from J, leaving 15 bases between them. CDR3 length: 14 amino acids. CDR1 SGHTA and CDR2 FQGNSA come from the germline V gene. CDR3 region: CASSPGGSRDTQYF. The CDR3 DNA sequence: TGTGCCAGCAGCCCCGGTGGGTCGCGGGATACGCAGTATTTT.

Only one count was recorded for this clone. The chain has TRBV5-6 and TRBJ2-5; maybe TRBD1 (6 bases). CDR3 size: 15 residues. Germline loops: CDR1 SGHDT, CDR2 YYEEEE. V gave up 4 bases and J gave up 5 bases, with 18 bases separating them. The CDR3 sequence: CASSPDLGAGETQYF. Here the CDR3 DNA reads TGTGCCAGCAGCCCTGATTTGGGGGCCGGGGAGACCCAGTACTTC.

V is TRBV10-3 and J is TRBJ2-3, with TRBD2 identical over 15 bases. The CDR3 extends over 17 amino acids. Germline CDR1 reads ENHRY; CDR2 reads SYGVKD. The V and J ends lost 8 bases and 0 bases, in that order; junction bases with no gene match: 6. CDR3 protein: CAIGLAGGITSTDTQYF. Here the CDR3 DNA reads TGTGCCATCGGACTAGCGGGGGGGATTACTAGCACAGATACGCAGTATTTT.

The sample holds one count of this clone. V usage is TRBV6-4 and J usage is TRBJ1-1; possible D gene TRBD1, 5 bases. The germline V and J ends were trimmed by 7 bases and 5 bases, with 17 bases remaining between them. The germline gives CDR1 MRHNA, CDR2 SNTAGT. This CDR3 is built from 14 residues. CDR3 DNA sequence: TGTGCCAGCACCTCCGAGTGGGGGGTTACTGAAGCTTTCTTT. Encoded protein: CASTSEWGVTEAFF.

This clone is a singleton in its sample. The chain carries TRBV7-6 and TRBJ2-1; 11 bases fit TRBD2. Germline V CDR1 and CDR2: SGHVS, FNYEAQ. V trimming: 4 bases; J trimming: 5 bases; junction bases outside the gene matches: 16. The CDR3 has 19 amino acids. DNA of the CDR3: TGTGCCAGCAGCTCCCGACCTGGGACTAGCGGAGAATTCAACAATGAGCAGTTCTTC. Amino acids: CASSSRPGTSGEFNNEQFF.

The gene calls are TRBV28 and TRBJ2-5; 11 nucleotides align to TRBD1. The J call may be faulty, since TRBJ2-7 better matches the DNA end. The germline V gene encodes CDR1 MDHEN and CDR2 SYDVKM. The CDR3 sequence is 14 residues long. Written as DNA, the CDR3 is TGTGCCAGCAGTAGGGACAGGGGGTCCTACGAGCAGTACTTC. Translated: CASSRDRGSYEQYF.

The chain joins TRBV19 to TRBJ1-1; D gene uncertain. CDR1 is LNHDA, CDR2 SQIVND, per germline (reference sequence). CDR3 length equals 16 residues. The ends were cut back, 3 bases at V and 2 bases at J, with 16 bases in the middle. This chain's CDR3 is CASSMGGFESNTEAFF. The CDR3 region has the DNA TGTGCCAGTAGTATGGGAGGGTTTGAATCAAACACTGAAGCTTTCTTT.

This clone was seen a single time. The J gene is TRBJ1-3, the V gene TRBV4-1; the D is unclear. The CDR3 is 14 amino acids. Germline V CDR1 and CDR2: MGHRA, YSYEKL. The V and J ends lost 4 bases and 0 bases respectively, with 7 bases between them. This CDR3 reads CASSLGNSGNTIYF. The CDR3 DNA follows: TGCGCCAGCAGCCTCGGGAACTCTGGAAACACCATATATTTT.

This chain connects TRBV5-3 to TRBJ2-1; tentative D call: TRBD2 (5 bases). TRBV5-3 is labeled an ORF, and its function is uncertain. The CDR3 has 12 residues. Trimming removed 8 bases from V and 5 bases from J, with 11 bases in between. DNA for the CDR3: TGTGCCAGTCTAGCTGATAACAATGAGCAGTTCTTC. Its protein product is CASLADNNEQFF.

The chain carries TRBV28 and TRBJ2-1; TRBD1 matches 10 bases. The CDR3 contains 15 residues. Germline CDR1 and CDR2: MDHEN and SYDVKM. V lost 6 bases and J lost 5; bases outside the gene matches: 7. CDR3 residues: CASSSPGTGDNEQFF. Written as DNA, the CDR3 is TGTGCCAGCAGCTCACCCGGGACAGGGGACAATGAGCAGTTCTTC.

This chain links TRBV27 with TRBJ1-5; D gene ambiguous. The CDR3 length is 13 residues. Germline CDR1 reads MNHEY; CDR2 reads SMNVEV (reference sequence). The V end lost 6 bases, the J end lost 6 bases, and 12 bases lay between the germline ends. The CDR3 here is CASRRVFGQPQHF. For the CDR3, the DNA is TGTGCCAGCAGGAGGGTTTTTGGTCAGCCCCAGCATTTT.

The chain carries TRBV19 and TRBJ1-3; D not resolved. CDR1 LNHDA and CDR2 SQIVND come from the germline V gene (reference sequence). The germline V and J ends were trimmed by 4 bases and 0 bases, with 10 bases remaining between them. The CDR3 runs to 15 residues. The CDR3, as DNA: TGTGCCAGTAGTACCTCCGGGAGCTCTGGAAACACCATATATTTT. This encodes CASSTSGSSGNTIYF.

Turning to this clone: This sample includes further DNA sequences coding for the same CDR3. The chain couples TRBV7-9 to TRBJ1-1; 8 positions agree with TRBD1. This CDR3 has 14 residues. Trimming removed 4 bases from V and 2 bases from J; junction bases left unmatched: 3. Germline V CDR1 and CDR2: SEHNR, FQNEAQ (reference sequence). The CDR3, as DNA: TGTGCCAGCAGCTGGGGACAGGCCAACACTGAAGCTTTCTTT. As protein: CASSWGQANTEAFF. The whole variable domain, remainder taken from reference TRBV7-9 and TRBJ1-1, is DTGVSQNPRHKITKRGQNVTFRCDPISEHNRLYWYRQTLGQGPEFLTYFQNEAQLEKSRLLSDRFSAERPKGSFSTLEIQRTEQGDSAMYLCASSWGQANTEAFFGQGTRLTVV.

The chain combines TRBV5-1 with TRBJ1-3; D unclear. The CDR3 spans 12 residues. Per the germline V gene, CDR1 is SGHRS and CDR2 is YFSETQ. The V gene lost 4 bases and the J gene lost 3 bases, with 5 bases spanning the gap. The CDR3 coding sequence is TGCGCCAGCAGCGCGGATGGAAACACCATATATTTT. The encoded protein is CASSADGNTIYF.

The chain employs TRBV9 and TRBJ2-3; 7 bases match TRBD2. CDR3 length: 15 residues. Germline V gene lookup returns CDR1 SGDLS and CDR2 YYNGEE. Trimming cost V 3 bases and J 2 bases; bases outside gene matches: 6. The CDR3 here is CASSGGLFHTDTQYF. DNA for the CDR3: TGTGCCAGCAGCGGGGGACTATTCCACACAGATACGCAGTATTTT.

The chain uses TRBV4-1 and TRBJ2-5; D is perhaps TRBD1 (5 bases). The V and J ends lost 0 bases and 1 base respectively, with 15 bases between them. Germline values: CDR1 MGHRA, CDR2 YSYEKL. This CDR3 is built from 17 residues. CDR3 protein: CASSQEHRLNIQETQYF. The CDR3 region has the DNA TGCGCCAGCAGCCAAGAACACAGGCTAAACATCCAAGAGACCCAGTACTTC.

This clone was detected a few times. The chain uses TRBV15 and TRBJ1-2; 8 bases are a match to TRBD1. CDR3 length equals 13 residues. V dropped 5 bases and J dropped 2; count of bases not matched to a gene: 1. CDR1 and CDR2 from the germline V gene are LNHNV and YYDKDF (reference sequence). This chain's CDR3 is CATSYRGNYGYTF. The CDR3 nucleotides are TGTGCCACCAGCTACAGGGGGAACTATGGCTACACCTTC.

This clone came up once. The chain uses TRBV4-2 and TRBJ2-7, with D perhaps TRBD2 (5 bases). Germline V lookup: CDR1 LGHNA, CDR2 YNFKEQ. CDR3 length: 19 amino acids. Trimming left V 0 bases short and J 0 bases short, with 21 bases between. Here the CDR3 reads CASSQDLRPSSRSSYEQYF. As DNA, the CDR3 is TGTGCCAGCAGCCAAGATCTCCGGCCGTCTAGCCGAAGCTCCTACGAGCAGTACTTC.